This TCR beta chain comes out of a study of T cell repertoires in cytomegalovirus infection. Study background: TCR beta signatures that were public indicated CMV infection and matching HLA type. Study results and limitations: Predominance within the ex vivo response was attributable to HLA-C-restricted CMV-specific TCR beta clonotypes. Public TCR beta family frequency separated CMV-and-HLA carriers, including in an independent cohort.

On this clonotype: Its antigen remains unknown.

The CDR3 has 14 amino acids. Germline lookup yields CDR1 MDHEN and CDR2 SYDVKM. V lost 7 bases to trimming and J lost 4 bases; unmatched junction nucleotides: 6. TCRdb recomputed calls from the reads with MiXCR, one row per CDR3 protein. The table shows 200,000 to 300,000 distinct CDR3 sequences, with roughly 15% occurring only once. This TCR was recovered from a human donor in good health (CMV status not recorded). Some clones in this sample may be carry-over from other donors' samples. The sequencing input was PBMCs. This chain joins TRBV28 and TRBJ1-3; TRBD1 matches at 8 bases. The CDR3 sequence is CASKDRVSGNTIYF. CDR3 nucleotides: TGTGCCAGCAAGGACAGGGTGTCGGGAAACACCATATATTTT.